The entry below gives a single TCR beta chain sequence along with its context. The CDR3 sequence is 14 residues long. V was trimmed by 3 bases and J by 8 bases, leaving 13 bases between them. Germline CDR1 LGHDT, CDR2 YNNKEL (reference sequence). In the original processing: Amplification from reference gene primers served as the basis for estimated nucleated cell counts. Clones were sequenced by immunoSEQ multiplex PCR, and TCRdb holds only the in-frame ones, with some missing. V, J and clone size are taken as reported in that table, and D and trimming were inferred from the DNA itself. Of roughly 250,000 clones in the sample, 70% to 85% were seen once. The record originates from a study of blood T cell repertoires in COVID-19. Study in general: From the United States, Italy and Spain came samples of acute and convalescent COVID-19. In each case, the material was cDNA or gDNA derived from T cells, B-cell-depleted T cells, or PBMCs.

This chain uses TRBV3-1 (or the pseudogene TRBV3-2) with TRBJ1-4; weak D call: TRBD1 (5 bases). The origin of this receptor is a woman in her forties with active or convalescent COVID-19. The specimen was peripheral blood. CDR3 sequence: CASSHAVGGEKLFF. The CDR3 coding sequence is TGTGCCAGCAGCCATGCCGTTGGGGGGGAAAAACTGTTTTTT.